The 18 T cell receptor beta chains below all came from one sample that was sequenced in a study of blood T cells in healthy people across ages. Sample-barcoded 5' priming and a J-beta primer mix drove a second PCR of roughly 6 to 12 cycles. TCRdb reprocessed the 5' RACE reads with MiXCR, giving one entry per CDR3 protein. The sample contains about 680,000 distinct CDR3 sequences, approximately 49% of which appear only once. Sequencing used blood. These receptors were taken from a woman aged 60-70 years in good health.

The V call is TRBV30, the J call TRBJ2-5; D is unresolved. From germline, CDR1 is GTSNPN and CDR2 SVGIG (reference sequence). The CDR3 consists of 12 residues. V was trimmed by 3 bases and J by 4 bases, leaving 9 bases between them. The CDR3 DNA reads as TGTGCCTGGAGGGCAAAAGGAGAGACCCAGTACTTC. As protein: CAWRAKGETQYF.

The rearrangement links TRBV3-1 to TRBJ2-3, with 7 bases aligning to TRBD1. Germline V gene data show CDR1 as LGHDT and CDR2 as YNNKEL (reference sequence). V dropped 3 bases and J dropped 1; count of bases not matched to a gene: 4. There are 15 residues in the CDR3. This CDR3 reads CASSQWDSRTDTQYF. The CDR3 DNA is TGTGCCAGCAGCCAGTGGGACAGCCGCACAGATACGCAGTATTTT.

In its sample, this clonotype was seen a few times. Written as DNA, the CDR3 is TGTGCCAGCAGTTTAGGAGTTGGGGTTTATAGCAATCAGCCCCAGCATTTT. It translates to CASSLGVGVYSNQPQHF. The chain combines TRBV12-3 or TRBV12-4 with TRBJ1-5; the D is unclear. The CDR3 runs 17 residues. V dropped 1 base and J dropped 0 bases, with 13 bases sitting between them.

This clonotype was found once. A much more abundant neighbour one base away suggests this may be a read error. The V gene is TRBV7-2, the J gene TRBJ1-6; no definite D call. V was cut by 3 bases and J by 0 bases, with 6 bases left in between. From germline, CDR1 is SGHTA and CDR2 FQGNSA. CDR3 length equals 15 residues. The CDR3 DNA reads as TGTGCCAGCAGCTTCACACTCTCCTATAATTCACCCCTCCACTTT. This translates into CASSFTLSYNSPLHF.

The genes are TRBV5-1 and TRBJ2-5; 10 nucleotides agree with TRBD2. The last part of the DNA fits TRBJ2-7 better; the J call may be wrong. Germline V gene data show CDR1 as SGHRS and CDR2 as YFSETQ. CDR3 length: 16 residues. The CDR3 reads CASSLGSSGSLYEQYF. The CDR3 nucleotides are TGCGCCAGCAGCTTGGGGTCTAGCGGGAGTTTATACGAGCAGTACTTC.

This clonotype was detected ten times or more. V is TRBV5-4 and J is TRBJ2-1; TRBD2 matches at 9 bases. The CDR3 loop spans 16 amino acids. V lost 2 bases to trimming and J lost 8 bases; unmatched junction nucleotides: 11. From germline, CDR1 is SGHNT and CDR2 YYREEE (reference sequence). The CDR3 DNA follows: TGTGCCAGCAGCTTATATAGCGGGAGCGGCTTCGATGAGCAGTTCTTC. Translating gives CASSLYSGSGFDEQFF.

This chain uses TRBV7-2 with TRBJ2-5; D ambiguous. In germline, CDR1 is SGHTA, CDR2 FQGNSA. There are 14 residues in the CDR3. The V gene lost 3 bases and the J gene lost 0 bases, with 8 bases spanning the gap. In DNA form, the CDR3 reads TGTGCCAGCAGCTTTGGCTTGTACCAAGAGACCCAGTACTTC. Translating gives CASSFGLYQETQYF.

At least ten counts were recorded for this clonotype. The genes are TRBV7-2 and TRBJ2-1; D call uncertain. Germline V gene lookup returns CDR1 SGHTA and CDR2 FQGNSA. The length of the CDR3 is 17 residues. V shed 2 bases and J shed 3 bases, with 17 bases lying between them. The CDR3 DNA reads TGTGCCAGCAGCTTACAGTCAGGAACAATGGACTACAATGAGCAGTTCTTC. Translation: CASSLQSGTMDYNEQFF. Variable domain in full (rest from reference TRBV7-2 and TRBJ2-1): GAGVSQSPSNKVTEKGKDVELRCDPISGHTALYWYRQSLGQGLEFLIYFQGNSAPDKSGLPSDRFSAERTGGSVSTLTIQRTQQEDSAVYLCASSLQSGTMDYNEQFFGPGTRLTVL.

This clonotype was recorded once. The CDR3 spells CSVRRGTEQYF. The CDR3 bases are TGCAGTGTACGGAGGGGCACCGAGCAGTACTTC. The chain combines TRBV20-1 with TRBJ2-7, with a weak D call TRBD2 (6 bases). Trimming stripped 7 bases from V and 6 bases from J, with 13 bases between. CDR3 length equals 11 residues. Per the germline V gene, CDR1 is DFQATT and CDR2 is SNEGSKA (reference sequence).

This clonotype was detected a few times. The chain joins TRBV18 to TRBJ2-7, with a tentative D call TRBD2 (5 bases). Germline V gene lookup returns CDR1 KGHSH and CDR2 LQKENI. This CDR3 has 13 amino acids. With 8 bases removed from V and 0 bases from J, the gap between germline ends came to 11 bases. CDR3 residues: CASHQGSSYEQYF. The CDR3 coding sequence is TGTGCCAGCCACCAAGGGAGCTCCTACGAGCAGTACTTC.

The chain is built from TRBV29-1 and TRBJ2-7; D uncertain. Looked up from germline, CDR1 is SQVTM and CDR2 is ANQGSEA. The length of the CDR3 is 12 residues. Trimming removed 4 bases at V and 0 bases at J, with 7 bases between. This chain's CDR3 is CSVGPASYEQYF. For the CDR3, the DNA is TGCAGCGTTGGTCCAGCCTCCTACGAGCAGTACTTC.

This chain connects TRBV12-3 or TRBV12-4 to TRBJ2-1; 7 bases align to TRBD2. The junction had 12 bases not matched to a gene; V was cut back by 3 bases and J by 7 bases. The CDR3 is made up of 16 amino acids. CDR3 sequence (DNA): TGTGCCAGCAGTTTCAGGACTAGAGGGAGGGCAAATGAGCAGTTCTTC. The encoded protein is CASSFRTRGRANEQFF.

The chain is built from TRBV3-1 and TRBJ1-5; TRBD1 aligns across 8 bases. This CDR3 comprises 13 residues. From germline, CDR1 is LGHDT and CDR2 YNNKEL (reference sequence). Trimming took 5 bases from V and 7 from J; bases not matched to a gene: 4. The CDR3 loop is CASSAGGRQPQHF. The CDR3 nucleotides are TGTGCCAGCAGCGCAGGGGGCCGGCAGCCCCAGCATTTT.

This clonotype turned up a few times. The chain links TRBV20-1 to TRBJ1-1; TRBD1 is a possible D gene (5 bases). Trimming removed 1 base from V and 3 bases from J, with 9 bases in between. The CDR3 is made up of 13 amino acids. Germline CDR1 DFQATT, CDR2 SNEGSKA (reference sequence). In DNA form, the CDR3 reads TGCAGTGCTAGAGCCTGGGGGGACACTGAAGCTTTCTTT. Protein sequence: CSARAWGDTEAFF.

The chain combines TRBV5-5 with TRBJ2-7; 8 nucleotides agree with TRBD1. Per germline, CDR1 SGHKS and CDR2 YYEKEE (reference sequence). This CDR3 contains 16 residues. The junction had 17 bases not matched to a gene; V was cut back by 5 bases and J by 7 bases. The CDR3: CASSYSPGQAYNEQYF. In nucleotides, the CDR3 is TGTGCCAGCAGTTATTCCCCGGGACAGGCCTACAATGAGCAGTACTTC.

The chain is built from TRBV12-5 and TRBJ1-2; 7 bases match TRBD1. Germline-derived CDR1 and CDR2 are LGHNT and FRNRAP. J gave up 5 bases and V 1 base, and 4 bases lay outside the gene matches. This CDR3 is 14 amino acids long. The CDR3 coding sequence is TGTGCTAGTGGTTTGGCCGGGACAGCTTATGGCTACACCTTC. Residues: CASGLAGTAYGYTF.

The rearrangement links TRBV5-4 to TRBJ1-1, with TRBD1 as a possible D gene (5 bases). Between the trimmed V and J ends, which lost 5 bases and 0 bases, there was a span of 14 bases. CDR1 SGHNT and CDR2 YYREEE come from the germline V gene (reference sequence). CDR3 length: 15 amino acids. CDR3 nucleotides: TGTGCCAGCAGTTCCAGGGTTTCGGTGAACACTGAAGCTTTCTTT. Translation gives CASSSRVSVNTEAFF.

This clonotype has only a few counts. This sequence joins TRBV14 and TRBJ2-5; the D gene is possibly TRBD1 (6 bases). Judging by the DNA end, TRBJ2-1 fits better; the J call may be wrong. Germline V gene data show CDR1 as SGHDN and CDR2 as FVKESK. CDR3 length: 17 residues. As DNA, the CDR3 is TGTGCCAGCAGCCAAGCCAGGGGAAGTGCTTCTCAAGAGACCCAGTTCTTC. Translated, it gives CASSQARGSASQETQFF.